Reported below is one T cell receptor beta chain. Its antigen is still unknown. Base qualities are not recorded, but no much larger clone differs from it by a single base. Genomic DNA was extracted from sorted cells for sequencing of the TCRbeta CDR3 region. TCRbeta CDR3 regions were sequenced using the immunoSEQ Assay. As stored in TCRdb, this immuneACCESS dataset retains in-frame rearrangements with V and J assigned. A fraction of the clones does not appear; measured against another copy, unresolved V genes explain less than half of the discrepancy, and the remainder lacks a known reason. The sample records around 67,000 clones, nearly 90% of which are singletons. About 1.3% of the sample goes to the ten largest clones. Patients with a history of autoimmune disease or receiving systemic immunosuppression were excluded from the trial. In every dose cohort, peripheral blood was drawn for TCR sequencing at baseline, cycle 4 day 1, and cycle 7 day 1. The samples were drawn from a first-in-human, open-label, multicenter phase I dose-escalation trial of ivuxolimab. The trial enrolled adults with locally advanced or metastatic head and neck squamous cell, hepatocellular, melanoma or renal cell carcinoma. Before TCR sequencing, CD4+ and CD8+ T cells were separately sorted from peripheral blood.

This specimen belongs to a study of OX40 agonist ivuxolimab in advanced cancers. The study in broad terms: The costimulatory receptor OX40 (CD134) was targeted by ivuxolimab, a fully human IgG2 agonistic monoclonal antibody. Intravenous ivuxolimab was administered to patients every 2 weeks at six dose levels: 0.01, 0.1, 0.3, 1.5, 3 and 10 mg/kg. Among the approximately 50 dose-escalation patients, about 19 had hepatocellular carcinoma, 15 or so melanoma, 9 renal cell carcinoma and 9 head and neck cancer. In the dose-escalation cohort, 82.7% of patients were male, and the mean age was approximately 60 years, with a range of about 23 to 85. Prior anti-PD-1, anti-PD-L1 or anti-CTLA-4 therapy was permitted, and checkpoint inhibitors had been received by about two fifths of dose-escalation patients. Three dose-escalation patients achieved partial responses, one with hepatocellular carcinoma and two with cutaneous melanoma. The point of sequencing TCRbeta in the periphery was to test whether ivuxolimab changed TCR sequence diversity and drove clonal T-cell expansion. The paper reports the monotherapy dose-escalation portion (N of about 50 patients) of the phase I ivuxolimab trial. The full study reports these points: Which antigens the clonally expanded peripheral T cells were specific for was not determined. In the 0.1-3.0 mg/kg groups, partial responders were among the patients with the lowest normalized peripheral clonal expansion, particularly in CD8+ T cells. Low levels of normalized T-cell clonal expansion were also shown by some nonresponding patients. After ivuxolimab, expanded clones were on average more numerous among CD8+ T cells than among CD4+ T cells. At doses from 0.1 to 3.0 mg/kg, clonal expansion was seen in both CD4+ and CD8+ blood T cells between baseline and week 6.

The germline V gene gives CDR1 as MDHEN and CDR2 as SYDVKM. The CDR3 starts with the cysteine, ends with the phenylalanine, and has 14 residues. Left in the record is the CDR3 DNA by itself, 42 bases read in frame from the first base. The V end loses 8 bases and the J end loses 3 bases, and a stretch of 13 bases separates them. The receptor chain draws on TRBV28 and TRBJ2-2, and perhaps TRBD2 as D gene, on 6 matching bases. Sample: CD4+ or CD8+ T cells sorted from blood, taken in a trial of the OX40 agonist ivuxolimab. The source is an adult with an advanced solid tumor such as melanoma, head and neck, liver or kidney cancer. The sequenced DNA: TGTGCCAGCCTGGGGAGGTCGGACACCGGGGAGCTGTTTTTT. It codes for CASLGRSDTGELFF.